This entry features one T cell receptor beta chain sequence. Antigen unknown. Germline V gene data show CDR1 as KGHSH and CDR2 as LQKENI. Germline trimming cut 1 base from V and 7 bases from J; bases unmatched to any gene: 5. CDR3 length: 15 residues. The entry originates in a study of cytomegalovirus exposure and HLA in healthy donors. Primers for the PCR totalled 60 Vbeta and 13 Jbeta. Method: immunoSEQ multiplex PCR; TCRdb's copy keeps in-frame clones and lacks some. The sample contains 150,000 to 200,000 clones, around 82% of which appear only once. General study results and limits: A few V segments could not be told apart, such as TRBV6-2 and TRBV6-3, and were left out. Likely technical artifact: a cluster of highly shared sequence variants.

Sequencing was performed on PBMCs. This sequence originates from a woman aged 25-40 years in good health and CMV-seropositive. V gene TRBV18 combines with J gene TRBJ2-7, with TRBD1 matching over 12 bases. CDR3 residues: CASSPRRDRGLEQYF. Written as DNA, the CDR3 is TGTGCCAGCTCACCACGACGGGACAGGGGGCTTGAGCAGTACTTC.